These T cell receptor beta chains were read from a single sample in a study of T cell repertoires in cytomegalovirus infection. TCRdb itself ran the reads through MiXCR, one entry per CDR3 protein. The data show 100,000 or so distinct CDR3 sequences, with roughly 41% seen just once and less than 80% held by the top ten. These receptors' antigens are unknown. The sample was CD8+ T cells from cultured PBMCs, taken from culture after CMV antigen stimulation. The receptors shown here come from a human donor in good health (CMV status not recorded). Some clones in this sample may be carry-over from other donors' samples. The conserved cysteine and the conserved F or W are not part of the CDR3 here. Clone size appears in some rows only: once, few, many, or a class for an expanded clone.

V,length,J,size,CDR3
TRBV27,13,TRBJ2-5,.,ASTLNPGLRETQY
TRBV15,15,TRBJ2-3,once,ATSRDRSGGGTDTQY
TRBV7-6,13,TRBJ2-1,.,ASSLLGGGADEQF
TRBV7-6,13,TRBJ1-4,.,ASSFEVATNEKLF
TRBV11-2,12,TRBJ2-1,few,ASTLLAVYNEQF
TRBV25-1,9,TRBJ2-2,.,ASLGTGELF
TRBV27,15,TRBJ2-1,.,ASSLSGGQSFYNEQF
TRBV6-5,11,TRBJ2-7,.,ANSYLLGAEQY
TRBV27,11,TRBJ2-6,.,ASSWSGANVLT
TRBV3-1,12,TRBJ2-1,few,ASSQVGGGGEQF
TRBV27,13,TRBJ1-5,.,ASSTGFGNNQPQH
TRBV7-7,14,TRBJ2-5,many,ASSPSRTGGQETQY
TRBV3-1,12,TRBJ2-1,.,ASSPAGAYNEQF
TRBV7-6,13,TRBJ2-7,few,ASSLGAGVFYEQY